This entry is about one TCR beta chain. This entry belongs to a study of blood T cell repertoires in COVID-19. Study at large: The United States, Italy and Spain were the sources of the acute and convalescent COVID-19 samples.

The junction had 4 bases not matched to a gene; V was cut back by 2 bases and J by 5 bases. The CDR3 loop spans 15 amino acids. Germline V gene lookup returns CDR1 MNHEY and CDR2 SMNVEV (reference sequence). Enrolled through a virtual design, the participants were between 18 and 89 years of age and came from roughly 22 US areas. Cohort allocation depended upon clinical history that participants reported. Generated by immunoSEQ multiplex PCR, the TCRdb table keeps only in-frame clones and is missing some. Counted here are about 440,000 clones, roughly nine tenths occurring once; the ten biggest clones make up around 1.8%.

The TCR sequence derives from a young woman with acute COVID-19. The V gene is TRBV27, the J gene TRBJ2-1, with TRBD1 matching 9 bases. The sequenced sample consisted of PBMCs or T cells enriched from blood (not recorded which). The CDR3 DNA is TGTGCCAGCAGTTTACTGGACAGGGGCCACAATGAGCAGTTCTTC. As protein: CASSLLDRGHNEQFF.